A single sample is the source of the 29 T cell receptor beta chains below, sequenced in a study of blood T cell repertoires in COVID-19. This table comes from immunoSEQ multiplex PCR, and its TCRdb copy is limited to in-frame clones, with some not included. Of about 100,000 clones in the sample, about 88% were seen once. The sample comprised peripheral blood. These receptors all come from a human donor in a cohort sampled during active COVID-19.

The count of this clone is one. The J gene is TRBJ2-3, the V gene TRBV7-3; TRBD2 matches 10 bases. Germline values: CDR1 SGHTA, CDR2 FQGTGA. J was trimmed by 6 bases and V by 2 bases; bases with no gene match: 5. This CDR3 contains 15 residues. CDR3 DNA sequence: TGTGCCAGCAGCTTAGCTAGCGGGAGCAGTGATACGCAGTATTTT. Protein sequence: CASSLASGSSDTQYF.

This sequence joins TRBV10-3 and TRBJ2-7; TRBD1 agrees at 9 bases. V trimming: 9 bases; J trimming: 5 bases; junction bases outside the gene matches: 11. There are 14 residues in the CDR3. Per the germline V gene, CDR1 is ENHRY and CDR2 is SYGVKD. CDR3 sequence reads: CAISPGTGIHEQYF. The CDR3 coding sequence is TGTGCCATTTCCCCCGGGACAGGGATCCACGAGCAGTACTTC.

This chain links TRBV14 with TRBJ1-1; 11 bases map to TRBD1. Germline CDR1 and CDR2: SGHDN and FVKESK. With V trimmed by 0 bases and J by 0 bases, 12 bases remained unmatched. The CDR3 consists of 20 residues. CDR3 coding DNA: TGTGCCAGCAGCCAAGATCAAGGTCGAGGACAGGGGGCGATGAACACTGAAGCTTTCTTT. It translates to CASSQDQGRGQGAMNTEAFF.

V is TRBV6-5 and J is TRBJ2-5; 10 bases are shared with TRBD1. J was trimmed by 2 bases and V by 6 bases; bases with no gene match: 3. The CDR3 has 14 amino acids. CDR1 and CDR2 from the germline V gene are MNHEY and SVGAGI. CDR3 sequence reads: CASRGQGSQETQYF. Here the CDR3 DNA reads TGTGCCAGCAGGGGACAGGGGTCGCAAGAGACCCAGTACTTC.

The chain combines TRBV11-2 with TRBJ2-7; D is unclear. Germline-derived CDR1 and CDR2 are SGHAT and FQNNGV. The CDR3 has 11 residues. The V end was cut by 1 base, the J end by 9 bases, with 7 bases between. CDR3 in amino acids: CASSLGTGQYF. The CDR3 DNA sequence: TGTGCCAGCAGCTTAGGCACTGGGCAGTACTTC.

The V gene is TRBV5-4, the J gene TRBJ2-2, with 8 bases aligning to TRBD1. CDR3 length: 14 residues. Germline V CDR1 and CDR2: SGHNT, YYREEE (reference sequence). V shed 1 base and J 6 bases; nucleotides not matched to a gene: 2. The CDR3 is CASSLPGGPGELFF. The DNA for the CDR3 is TGTGCCAGCAGCTTGCCAGGGGGCCCCGGGGAGCTGTTTTTT.

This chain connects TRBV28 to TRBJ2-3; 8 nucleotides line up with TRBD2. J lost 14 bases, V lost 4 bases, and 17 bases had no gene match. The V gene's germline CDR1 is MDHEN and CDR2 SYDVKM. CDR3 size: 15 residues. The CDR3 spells CASSSLRLAGSLGYF. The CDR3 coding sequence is TGTGCCAGCAGTTCTCTCCGGCTAGCGGGCTCCCTCGGGTATTTT.

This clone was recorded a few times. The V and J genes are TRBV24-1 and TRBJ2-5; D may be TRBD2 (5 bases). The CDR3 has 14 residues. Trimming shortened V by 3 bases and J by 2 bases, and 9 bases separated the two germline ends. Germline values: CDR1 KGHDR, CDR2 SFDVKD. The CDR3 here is CATSDTDSQETQYF. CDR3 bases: TGTGCCACCAGTGATACGGACTCACAAGAGACCCAGTACTTC.

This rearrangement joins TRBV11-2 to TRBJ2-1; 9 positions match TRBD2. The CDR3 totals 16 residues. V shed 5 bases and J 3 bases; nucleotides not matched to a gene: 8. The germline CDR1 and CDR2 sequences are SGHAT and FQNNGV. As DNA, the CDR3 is TGTGCCAGCAGCCTTTTCCTAGCGGGACTCTACAATGAGCAGTTCTTC. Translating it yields CASSLFLAGLYNEQFF. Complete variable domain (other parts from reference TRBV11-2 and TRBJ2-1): EAGVAQSPRYKIIEKRQSVAFWCNPISGHATLYWYQQILGQGPKLLIQFQNNGVVDDSQLPKDRFSAERLKGVDSTLKIQPAKLEDSAVYLCASSLFLAGLYNEQFFGPGTRLTVL.

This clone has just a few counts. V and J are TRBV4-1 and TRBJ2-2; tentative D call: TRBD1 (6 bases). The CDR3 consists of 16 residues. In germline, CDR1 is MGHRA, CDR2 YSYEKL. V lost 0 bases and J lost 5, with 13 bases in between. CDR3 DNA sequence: TGCGCCAGCAGCCAAGATCCAGGGGTTGGTACCGGGGAGCTGTTTTTT. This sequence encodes CASSQDPGVGTGELFF.

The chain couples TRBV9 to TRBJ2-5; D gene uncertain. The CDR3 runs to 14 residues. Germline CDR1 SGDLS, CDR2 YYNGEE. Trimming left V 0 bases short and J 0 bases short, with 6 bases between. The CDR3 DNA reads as TGTGCCAGCAGCGTAGCGGTAAACCAAGAGACCCAGTACTTC. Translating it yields CASSVAVNQETQYF.

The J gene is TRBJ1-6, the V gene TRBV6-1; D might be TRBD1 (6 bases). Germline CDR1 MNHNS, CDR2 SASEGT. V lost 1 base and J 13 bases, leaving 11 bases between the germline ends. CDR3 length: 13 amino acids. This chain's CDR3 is CASSEEGGRPLHF. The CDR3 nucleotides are TGTGCCAGCAGTGAAGAGGGGGGGCGTCCCCTCCACTTT.

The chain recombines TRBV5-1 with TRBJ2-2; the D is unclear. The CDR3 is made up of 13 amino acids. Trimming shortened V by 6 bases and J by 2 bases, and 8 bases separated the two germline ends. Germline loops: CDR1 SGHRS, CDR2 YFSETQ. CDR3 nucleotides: TGCGCCAGCACGAACAGAAACACCGGGGAGCTGTTTTTT. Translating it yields CASTNRNTGELFF.

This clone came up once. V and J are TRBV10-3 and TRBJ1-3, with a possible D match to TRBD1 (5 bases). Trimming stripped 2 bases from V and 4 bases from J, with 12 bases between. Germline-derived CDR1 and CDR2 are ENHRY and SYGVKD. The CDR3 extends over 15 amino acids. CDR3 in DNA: TGTGCCATCAGTGAGGGGAGGGGAGCCGGAAACACCATATATTTT. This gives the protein CAISEGRGAGNTIYF.

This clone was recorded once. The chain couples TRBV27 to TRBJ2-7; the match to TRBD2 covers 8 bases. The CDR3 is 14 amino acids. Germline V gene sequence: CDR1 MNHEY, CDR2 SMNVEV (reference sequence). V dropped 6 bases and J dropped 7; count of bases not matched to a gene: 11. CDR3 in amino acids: CASSRTGGPGEQYF. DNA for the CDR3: TGTGCCAGCAGCCGTACGGGAGGGCCGGGGGAGCAGTACTTC.

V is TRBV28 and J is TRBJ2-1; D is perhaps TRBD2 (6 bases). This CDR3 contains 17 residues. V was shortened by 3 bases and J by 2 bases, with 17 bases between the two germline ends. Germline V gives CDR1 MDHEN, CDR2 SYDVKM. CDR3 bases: TGTGCCAGCAGTTTGATCACCTTGCGGGACCCCTACAATGAGCAGTTCTTC. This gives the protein CASSLITLRDPYNEQFF.

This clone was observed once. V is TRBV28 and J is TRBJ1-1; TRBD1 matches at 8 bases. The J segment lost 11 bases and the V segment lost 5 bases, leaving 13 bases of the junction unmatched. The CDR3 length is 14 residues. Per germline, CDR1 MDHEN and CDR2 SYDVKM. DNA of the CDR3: TGTGCCAGCAGTGCGGGACAGGCCCCCAAGGAGGCTTTCTTT. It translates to CASSAGQAPKEAFF.

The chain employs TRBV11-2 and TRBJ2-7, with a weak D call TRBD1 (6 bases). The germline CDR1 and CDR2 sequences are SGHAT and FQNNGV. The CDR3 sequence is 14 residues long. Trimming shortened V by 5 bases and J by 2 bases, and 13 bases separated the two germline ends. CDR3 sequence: CASSLSTGTYEQYF. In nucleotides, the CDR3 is TGTGCCAGCAGCCTATCGACAGGTACCTACGAGCAGTACTTC.

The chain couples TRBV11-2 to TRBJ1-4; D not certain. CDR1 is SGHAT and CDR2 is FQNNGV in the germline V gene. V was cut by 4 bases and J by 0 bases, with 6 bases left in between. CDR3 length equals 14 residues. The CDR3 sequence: CASSYIATNEKLFF. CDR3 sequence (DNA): TGTGCCAGCAGCTACATTGCAACTAATGAAAAACTGTTTTTT.

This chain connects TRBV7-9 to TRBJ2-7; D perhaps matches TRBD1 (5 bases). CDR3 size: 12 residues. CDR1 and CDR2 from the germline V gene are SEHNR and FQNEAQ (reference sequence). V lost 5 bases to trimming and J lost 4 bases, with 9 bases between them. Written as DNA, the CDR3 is TGTGCCAGCAGCCCAAGACAGTACGAGCAGTACTTC. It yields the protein CASSPRQYEQYF. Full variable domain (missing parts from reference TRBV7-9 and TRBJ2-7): DTGVSQNPRHKITKRGQNVTFRCDPISEHNRLYWYRQTLGQGPEFLTYFQNEAQLEKSRLLSDRFSAERPKGSFSTLEIQRTEQGDSAMYLCASSPRQYEQYFGPGTRLTVT.

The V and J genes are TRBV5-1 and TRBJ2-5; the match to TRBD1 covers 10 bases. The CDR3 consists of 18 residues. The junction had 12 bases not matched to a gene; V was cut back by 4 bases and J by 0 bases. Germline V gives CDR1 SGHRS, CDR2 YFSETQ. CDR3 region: CASSPGTGVLGYQETQYF. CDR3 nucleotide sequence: TGCGCCAGCAGCCCGGGGACAGGGGTACTAGGGTACCAAGAGACCCAGTACTTC. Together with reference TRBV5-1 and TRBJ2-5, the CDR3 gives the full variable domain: KAGVTQTPRYLIKTRGQQVTLSCSPISGHRSVSWYQQTPGQGLQFLFEYFSETQRNKGNFPGRFSGRQFSNSRSEMNVSTLELGDSALYLCASSPGTGVLGYQETQYFGPGTRLLVL.

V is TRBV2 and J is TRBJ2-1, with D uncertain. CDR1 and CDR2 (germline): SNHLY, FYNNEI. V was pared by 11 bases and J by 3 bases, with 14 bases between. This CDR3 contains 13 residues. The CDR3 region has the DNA TGTGCCGGTGGTGAGTACTACTACAATGAGCAGTTCTTC. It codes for CAGGEYYYNEQFF.

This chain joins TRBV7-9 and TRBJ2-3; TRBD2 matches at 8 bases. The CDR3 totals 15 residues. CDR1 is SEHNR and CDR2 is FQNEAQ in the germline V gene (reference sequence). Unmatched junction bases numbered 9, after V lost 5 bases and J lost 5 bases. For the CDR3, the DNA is TGTGCCAGCAGCCGCCCGGGGGGGGCCGAAGATACGCAGTATTTT. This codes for CASSRPGGAEDTQYF.

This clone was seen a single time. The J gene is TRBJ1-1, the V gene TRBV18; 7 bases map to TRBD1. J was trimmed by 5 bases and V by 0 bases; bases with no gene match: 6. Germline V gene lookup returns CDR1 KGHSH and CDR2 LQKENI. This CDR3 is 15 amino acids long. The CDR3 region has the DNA TGTGCCAGCTCACCACCGGTGTCAGGGGGGACTGAAGCTTTCTTT. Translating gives CASSPPVSGGTEAFF.

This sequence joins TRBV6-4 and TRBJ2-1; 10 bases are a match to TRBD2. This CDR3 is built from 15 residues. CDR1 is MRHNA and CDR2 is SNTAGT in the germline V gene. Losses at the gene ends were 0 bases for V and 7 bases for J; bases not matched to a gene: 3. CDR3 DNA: TGTGCCAGCAGTGACTCTAGCGGGAGGTTGAATGAGCAGTTCTTC. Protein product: CASSDSSGRLNEQFF.

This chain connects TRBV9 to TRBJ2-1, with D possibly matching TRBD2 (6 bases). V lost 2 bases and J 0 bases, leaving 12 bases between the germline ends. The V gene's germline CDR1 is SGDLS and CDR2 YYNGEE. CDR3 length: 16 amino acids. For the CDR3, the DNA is TGTGCCAGCAGCGTCCGTAGCGGTAGCTCCTACAATGAGCAGTTCTTC. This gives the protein CASSVRSGSSYNEQFF.

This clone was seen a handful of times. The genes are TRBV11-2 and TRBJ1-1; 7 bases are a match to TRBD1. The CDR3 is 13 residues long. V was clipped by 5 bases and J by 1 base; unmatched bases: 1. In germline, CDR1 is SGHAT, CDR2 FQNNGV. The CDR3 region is CASSGDRNTEAFF. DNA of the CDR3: TGTGCCAGCAGCGGGGACAGGAACACTGAAGCTTTCTTT.

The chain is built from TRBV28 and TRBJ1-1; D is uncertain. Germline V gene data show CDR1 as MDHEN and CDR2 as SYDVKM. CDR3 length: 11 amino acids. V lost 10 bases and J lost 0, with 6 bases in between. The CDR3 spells CATSLNTEAFF. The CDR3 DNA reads TGTGCCACCTCCCTGAACACTGAAGCTTTCTTT.

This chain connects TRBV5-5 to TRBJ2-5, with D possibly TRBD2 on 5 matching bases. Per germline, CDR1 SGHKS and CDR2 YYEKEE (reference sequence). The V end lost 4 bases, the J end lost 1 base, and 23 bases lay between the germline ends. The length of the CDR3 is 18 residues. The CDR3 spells CASSLSPLYGGGQETQYF. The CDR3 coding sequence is TGTGCCAGCAGCCTTTCACCCCTATATGGAGGAGGCCAAGAGACCCAGTACTTC.